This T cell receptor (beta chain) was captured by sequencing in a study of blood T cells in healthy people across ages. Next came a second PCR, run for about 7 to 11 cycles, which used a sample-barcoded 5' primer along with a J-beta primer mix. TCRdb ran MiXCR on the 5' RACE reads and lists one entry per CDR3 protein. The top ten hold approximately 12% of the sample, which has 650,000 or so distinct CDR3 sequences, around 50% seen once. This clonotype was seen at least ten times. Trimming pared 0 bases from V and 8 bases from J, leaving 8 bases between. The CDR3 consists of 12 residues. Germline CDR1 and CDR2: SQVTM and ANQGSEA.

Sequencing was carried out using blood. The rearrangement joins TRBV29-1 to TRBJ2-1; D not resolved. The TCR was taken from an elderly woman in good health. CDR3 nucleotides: TGCAGCGTTGAAGATTGGGGTGATGAGCAGTTCTTC. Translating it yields CSVEDWGDEQFF.